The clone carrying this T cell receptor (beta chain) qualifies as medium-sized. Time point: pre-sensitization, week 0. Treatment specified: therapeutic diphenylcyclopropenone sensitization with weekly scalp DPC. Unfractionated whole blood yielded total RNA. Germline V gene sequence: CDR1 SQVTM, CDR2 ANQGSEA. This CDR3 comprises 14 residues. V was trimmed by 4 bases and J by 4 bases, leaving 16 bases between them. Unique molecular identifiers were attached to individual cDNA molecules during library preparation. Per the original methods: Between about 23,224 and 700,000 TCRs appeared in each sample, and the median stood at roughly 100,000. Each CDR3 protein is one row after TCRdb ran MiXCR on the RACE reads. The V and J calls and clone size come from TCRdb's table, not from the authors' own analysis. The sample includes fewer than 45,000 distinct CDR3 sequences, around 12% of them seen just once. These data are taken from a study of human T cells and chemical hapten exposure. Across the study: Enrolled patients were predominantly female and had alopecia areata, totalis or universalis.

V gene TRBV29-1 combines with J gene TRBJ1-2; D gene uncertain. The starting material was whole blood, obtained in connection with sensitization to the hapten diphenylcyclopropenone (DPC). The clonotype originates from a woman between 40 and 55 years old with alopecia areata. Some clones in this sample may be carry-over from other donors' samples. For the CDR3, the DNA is TGCAGCGTTGTTCAATCCGGCGCCCGCTATGGCTACACCTTC. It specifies CSVVQSGARYGYTF.